This T cell receptor beta chain was retrieved from a study of blood T cell repertoires in COVID-19. Study background: In each case, the material was cDNA or gDNA derived from T cells, B-cell-depleted T cells, or PBMCs.

CDR3 length: 14 amino acids. The V end lost 3 bases, the J end lost 5 bases, and 13 bases lay between the germline ends. Germline V CDR1 and CDR2: SGHNT, YYREEE (reference sequence). TCRdb's table, derived via immunoSEQ multiplex PCR, lists solely in-frame clones and lacks some. In the table there are under 300,000 clones, approximately 79% of which are singletons. The sample consisted of peripheral blood. The origin of this receptor is a woman aged 40-49 years with active or convalescent COVID-19. V is TRBV5-4 and J is TRBJ2-3; D is unresolved. The CDR3 is CASSSAGSRDTQYF. The CDR3 DNA reads as TGTGCCAGCAGCTCTGCAGGCAGTAGAGATACGCAGTATTTT.